This record covers a single T cell receptor (beta chain). Its cognate antigen has yet to be identified. Nothing much larger sits one base from this clone, and base qualities are not available. Library generation was performed with PCR. The sequencer listed for this sample is Illumina HiSeq 2500. Molecular barcoding was employed in the preparation of TCR libraries, with unique molecular identifiers being used to normalize TCRbeta repertoire quantification. TCRdb reprocessed the public reads (quality trimming at Q25 with fastp, clone calling with MiXCR) and kept in-frame beta chains. Rows matching on CDR3 protein sequence are summarized as one entry with the most common DNA and genes. In this sample the table shows more than 200,000 distinct CDR3 sequences, roughly 15% of which occur a single time. 35% to 50% of the sample is taken by the ten largest. In the paper's terms, the treatment or condition label means: allogeneic hematopoietic cell transplantation with graft depleted of TCRalphabeta T cells and CD19 B cells. The transplant recipients were children given TCRalphabeta/CD19-depleted allogeneic hematopoietic cell grafts.

The germline ends are 14 bases apart after V is trimmed by 6 bases and J by 2 bases. CDR1 SGHKS and CDR2 YYEKEE are derived from the germline V gene (reference sequence). Taken from cysteine to phenylalanine, the CDR3 has 14 residues. Only CDR3 DNA remains: 42 bases, in frame from the first base. The data stem from a study of T-cell reconstitution after alpha-beta-depleted transplantation in children (dated by TCRdb to between 2015 and 2016). In terms of the full investigation: T-cell immune reconstitution after TCRalphabeta/CD19-depleted allogeneic hematopoietic cell transplantation in children was quantitatively tracked in the study by means of TCR repertoire profiling. Study-wide findings and limitations: In some patients, the high TCRbeta diversity seen at day 60 was put down to recipient T cells and intrathymic progenitors that had survived conditioning. About two months after transplant, the apparently early recovery of alphabetaT-cell counts reportedly depended on just several hundred clones that had expanded rapidly and came from non-depleted graft cells. The frequencies of hyperexpanded clones fell over the following months, and after one year, T-cell counts and TCRbeta diversity were mostly attributed to newly produced T cells.

The specimen was PBMCs, mostly from graft donor cells, collected 360 days after TCRalphabeta/CD19-depleted stem cell transplant. The V gene is TRBV5-5 and the J gene is TRBJ2-5, with TRBD1 perhaps the D gene, on 5 matching bases. This TCR was recovered from a male patient aged 2 to 10 who had a stem cell transplant for acute lymphoblastic leukemia, so the T cells may come from the graft donor. The sequenced DNA is TGTGCCAGCAACCTGGGGCACATTCAAGAGACCCAGTACTTC. Translated, this is CASNLGHIQETQYF.